Below, one T cell receptor beta chain is given with its context. Its specificity is not known. This entry belongs to a study of cytomegalovirus exposure and HLA in healthy donors. Study results and caveats: The investigators catalogued 150 or so TCR beta chains as cytomegalovirus-associated.

PCR was performed using 60 Vbeta and 13 Jbeta primers. TCRdb's table, derived via immunoSEQ multiplex PCR, lists solely in-frame clones and lacks some. The sample holds 100,000 or so clones; around 75% are singletons and the top ten take 2.1%. The source material was PBMCs. The TCR originated in a man aged 25-40 years in good health and CMV-seronegative.

The CDR3 DNA is TGTGCCAGTAGTATCTGGGCTCCCGGAAACATTCAGTACTTC. This codes for CASSIWAPGNIQYF. The gene calls are TRBV19 and TRBJ2-4; D is undetermined. V was pared by 3 bases and J by 6 bases, with 12 bases between. This CDR3 contains 14 residues. The germline gives CDR1 LNHDA, CDR2 SQIVND (reference sequence).